A selection of T cell receptor beta chains follows, all from one sample in a study of OX40 agonist ivuxolimab in advanced cancers. Method: immunoSEQ multiplex PCR; TCRdb's copy keeps in-frame clones and lacks some. The sample includes about 150,000 clones, 90% of them seen just once. Sample: CD4+ or CD8+ T cells sorted from blood, taken in a trial of the OX40 agonist ivuxolimab. These TCRs come from an adult with an advanced solid tumor such as melanoma, head and neck, liver or kidney cancer. Each CDR3 is given with its conserved first and last residue. Each record gives: D gene, J gene, clone size, V gene, CDR3 protein. D genes are given only for firm matches. Clone size is stated in some rows and not others, as once, few, many or a class when expanded.

NA	TRBJ2-3	NA	TRBV5-8	CASSLAVRAVTQYF
NA	TRBJ1-1	once	TRBV6-5	CASSNRQALNTEAFF
NA	TRBJ1-1	NA	TRBV28	CASSFGQATEAFF
TRBD1	TRBJ2-2	NA	TRBV18	CASSPLGDRGTGELFF
NA	TRBJ2-1	NA	TRBV6-4	CASSVMSDNEQFF
TRBD2	TRBJ2-7	NA	TRBV10-2	CASTLAGEGGEQYF
TRBD2	TRBJ2-1	NA	TRBV19	CASSLGLAGERLYNEQFF
NA	TRBJ1-1	NA	TRBV6-5	CASSALQGFAEAFF
TRBD1	TRBJ2-7	NA	TRBV19	CASSIDRQGAYEQYF
TRBD2	TRBJ2-1	NA	TRBV14	CAILGGAKYNEQFF
NA	TRBJ1-3	NA	TRBV2	CASRRLQGNTIYF
NA	TRBJ2-7	few	TRBV28	CASSGRIAQQQYF
NA	TRBJ2-5	few	TRBV5-6	CASSFSGSEETQYF
NA	TRBJ2-6	NA	TRBV11-2	CASSPNRANVLTF
TRBD1	TRBJ1-1	NA	TRBV5-1	CASSSGQGTWNTEAFF
TRBD2	TRBJ2-7	NA	TRBV5-1	CASSLGARTRGSYEQYF